This TCR beta chain originates from a study of cytomegalovirus exposure and HLA in healthy donors. The CDR3 runs 13 residues. V lost 8 bases, J lost 2 bases, and 12 bases lay in between. Germline CDR1 is SNHLY and CDR2 is FYNNEI. General study results and limits: Immune exposure information comprised only CMV serostatus.

Points on this clone: Its specificity is not known.

Researchers ran the PCR with 60 Vbeta and 13 Jbeta primers. Assay used: immunoSEQ multiplex PCR; TCRdb lists only in-frame clones, some missing. The data show around 170,000 clones, about four fifths seen once. The specimen sequenced was PBMCs. The gene calls are TRBV2 and TRBJ1-2; the D is unclear. The receptor was derived from a man aged 35-49 years in good health and CMV-seronegative. This chain's CDR3 is CASVPDRNYGYTF. The CDR3 coding sequence is TGTGCCAGCGTTCCTGATAGAAACTATGGCTACACCTTC.